This T cell receptor (beta chain) derives from a study of Ad26.COV2.S vaccination and SARS-CoV-2 variants. Study results and limitations: The breadth of spike-specific CD8+ and CD4+ T cell responses after vaccination was reportedly substantial. In TCR breadth and depth analyses, total T cell responses may have been underestimated.

Measured with immunoSEQ multiplex PCR; TCRdb has only the in-frame clones, and not every one. The sample has fewer than 400,000 clones; 85% are singletons. V gave up 1 base and J gave up 11 bases, with 9 bases separating them. The CDR3 is 13 residues long. Germline V gene sequence: CDR1 LGHDT, CDR2 YNNKEL (reference sequence). A remark on this clone: What it binds is unknown.

Treatment meaning: around 19 received Ad26.COV2.S at low or high dose, single or two shots; 5 received placebo; per-sample allocation not given. Samples analyzed were those drawn on day 63 after the first vaccine or placebo injection. Built on an Ad26 vector, the vaccine expressed Wuhan-strain SARS-CoV-2 spike. The origin of this receptor is a person aged 18-65 years who received the Ad26.COV2.S COVID-19 vaccine or a placebo. V is TRBV3-1 (or the pseudogene TRBV3-2) and J is TRBJ1-6; D unresolved. The source was peripheral blood, collected in a trial of Ad26.COV2.S vaccine versus placebo. This CDR3 reads CASSQVPGTPLHF. In DNA, the CDR3 is TGTGCCAGCAGCCAAGTCCCGGGGACACCCCTCCACTTT.